The clone carrying this T cell receptor beta chain was counted ten times or more. Every patient underwent thyroid surgery untreated. Via MiXCR, TCRdb re-called the PCR reads. The repertoire holds about 32,000 clones, with around 19% as singletons. V gave up 5 bases and J gave up 11 bases, with 8 bases separating them. The CDR3 runs 10 residues. Per the germline V gene, CDR1 is SEHNR and CDR2 is FQNEAQ (reference sequence). The sample originates from a study of metastatic and nonmetastatic thyroid tumors. The sequence came from a female donor with papillary thyroid cancer or a benign thyroid nodule (not recorded which). Some clones in this sample may be carry-over from other donors' samples. This chain connects TRBV7-9 to TRBJ2-3; unclear D gene. Specimen: blood. The CDR3 reads CASSANVQYF. CDR3 DNA: TGTGCCAGCAGCGCGAATGTGCAGTATTTT.